Reported below is one T cell receptor beta chain. The CDR3 loop spans 16 amino acids. CDR1 SGHTA and CDR2 FQGTGA come from the germline V gene. Losses at the gene ends were 2 bases for V and 4 bases for J; bases not matched to a gene: 9. In the authors' methods: Amplifying reference gene primers gave estimates of nucleated cell counts. Assay: immunoSEQ multiplex PCR; the TCRdb copy retains only in-frame clones and omits some. The V and J calls and clone size were taken over from that table, and D and trimming were inferred from the DNA. This table holds approximately 270,000 clones, around 86% found once. The source of the sample is a study of blood T cell repertoires in COVID-19. Study-wide context: COVID-19 samples from acute and convalescent phases originated in the United States, Italy and Spain. T cells, B-cell-depleted T cells, or PBMCs provided the cDNA or gDNA that served as material.

This TCR was sampled from a man in his fifties with acute or convalescent COVID-19. This rearrangement joins TRBV7-3 to TRBJ2-5, with 8 bases fitting TRBD2. The source material was peripheral blood. In nucleotides, the CDR3 is TGTGCCAGCAGCTTATCAACTAGCGGAGGAGGAGAGACCCAGTACTTC. Translation gives CASSLSTSGGGETQYF.